This T cell receptor beta chain was obtained from a study of lymphopenia after photon versus proton radiotherapy (dated by TCRdb to the late 2010s). About the study as a whole: The immunological effects of photon versus proton radiation therapy were compared in patients with gastrointestinal tumors who developed high-grade lymphopenia. The cohort included about 18 patients with gastrointestinal tumors who developed lymphopenia after receiving either photon or proton therapy. The study was designed to characterize how the impact on the immune system differs between the two radiation modalities. General study outcomes and caveats: Among patients across the cohort who died, overall survival time showed an inverse correlation with a larger post-nadir drop in TCR diversity. After the lymphocyte count nadir, repertoires from photon-treated patients showed oligoclonal expansion, particularly of CD8+ Temra cells, and this expansion drove the decline in diversity. Proton-treated patients stayed relatively stable during treatment, while photon-treated patients lost naive T cells and TCR diversity and gained effector/memory populations. The survival association was assessed only in patients who died, and better survival with proton therapy was presented by the authors as a possibility rather than a demonstrated result.

Details on this clone: Its target antigen remains unknown. Base qualities are missing; no much larger clone stands one base away.

The library was made by the immunoSEQ multiplex PCR assay. Alongside multiparametric flow cytometry, deep sequencing of rearranged TCR beta loci was used to profile the T cell repertoires. TCRdb limited this immuneACCESS table to in-frame rearrangements with V and J called. A share of clones is missing; checked studies link under half to unresolved V genes, and the rest is unexplained. The sample has roughly 57,000 clones on record, around 83% of them singletons. Less than 35% of the sample belongs to the ten largest clones. The germline V gene provides CDR1 SGHTA and CDR2 FQGNSA. V gives up 3 bases and J gives up 1 base, and the segment between their germline ends measures 9 bases. The CDR3, cysteine through phenylalanine, is 14 amino acids long. Just the 42-base CDR3 DNA is kept, in frame starting at base 1.

The sample here was peripheral blood, taken from a patient treated with photon-based radiotherapy. The receptor chain draws on TRBV7-2 and TRBJ2-5, with TRBD2 perhaps the D gene, on 5 matching bases. The receptor was isolated from a man aged 45-65 years with gastric cancer. The nucleotides read TGTGCCAGCAGCTTCGGCGGGCCCCAAGAGACCCAGTACTTC. Its translation is CASSFGGPQETQYF.